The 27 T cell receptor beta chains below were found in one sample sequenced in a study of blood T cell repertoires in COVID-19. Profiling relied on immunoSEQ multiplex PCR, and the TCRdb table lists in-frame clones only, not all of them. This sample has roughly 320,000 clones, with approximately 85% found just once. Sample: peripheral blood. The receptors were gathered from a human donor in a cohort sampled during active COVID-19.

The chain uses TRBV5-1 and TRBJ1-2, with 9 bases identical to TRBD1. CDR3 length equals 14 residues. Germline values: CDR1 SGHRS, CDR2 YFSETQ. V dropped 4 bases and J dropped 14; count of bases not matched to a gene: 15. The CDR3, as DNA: TGCGCCAGCAGCCTAACACAGGGGGCGCGGGCGGATACCTTC. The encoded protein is CASSLTQGARADTF.

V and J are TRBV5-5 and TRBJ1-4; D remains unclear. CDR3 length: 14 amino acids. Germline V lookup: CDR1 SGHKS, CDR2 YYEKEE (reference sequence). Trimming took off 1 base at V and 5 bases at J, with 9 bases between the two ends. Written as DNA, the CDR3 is TGTGCCAGCAGCTTGTTACAGCAAAATGAAAAACTGTTTTTT. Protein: CASSLLQQNEKLFF.

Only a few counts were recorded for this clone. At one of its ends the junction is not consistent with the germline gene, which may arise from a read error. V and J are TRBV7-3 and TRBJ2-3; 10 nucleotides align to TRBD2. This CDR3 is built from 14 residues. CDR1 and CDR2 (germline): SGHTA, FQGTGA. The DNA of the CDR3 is TGTGCCAGCAGCCTAACTAGCGGGGTGTATACGCAGTATTTT. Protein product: CASSLTSGVYTQYF.

The CDR3 DNA follows: TGTGCCTGGAGCAGGGGACCGAACACTGAAGCTTTCTTT. Its translation: CAWSRGPNTEAFF. The chain has TRBV30 and TRBJ1-1; D is perhaps TRBD1 (6 bases). With 3 bases removed from V and 1 base from J, the gap between germline ends came to 9 bases. CDR1 and CDR2 from the germline V gene are GTSNPN and SVGIG (reference sequence). CDR3 length: 13 amino acids.

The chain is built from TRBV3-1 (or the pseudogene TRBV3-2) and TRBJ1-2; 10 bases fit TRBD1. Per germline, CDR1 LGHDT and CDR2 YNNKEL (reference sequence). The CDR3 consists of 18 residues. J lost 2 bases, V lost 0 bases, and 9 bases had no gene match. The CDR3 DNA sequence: TGTGCCAGCAGCCAAGACCGACAGGGGGCGTCCTTAAACTATGGCTACACCTTC. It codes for CASSQDRQGASLNYGYTF.

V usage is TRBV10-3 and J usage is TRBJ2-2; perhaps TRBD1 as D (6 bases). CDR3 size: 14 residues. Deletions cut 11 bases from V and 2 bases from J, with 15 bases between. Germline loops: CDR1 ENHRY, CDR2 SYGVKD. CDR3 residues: CALRGGPNTGELFF. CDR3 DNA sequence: TGTGCCCTTCGAGGGGGTCCCAACACCGGGGAGCTGTTTTTT.

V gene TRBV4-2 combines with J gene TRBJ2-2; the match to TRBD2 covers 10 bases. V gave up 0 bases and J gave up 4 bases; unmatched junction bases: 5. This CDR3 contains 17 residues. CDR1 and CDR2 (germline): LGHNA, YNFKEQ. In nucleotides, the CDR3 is TGTGCCAGCAGCCAAGATCTGGCTAGCGGGGGCACCGGGGAGCTGTTTTTT. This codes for CASSQDLASGGTGELFF.

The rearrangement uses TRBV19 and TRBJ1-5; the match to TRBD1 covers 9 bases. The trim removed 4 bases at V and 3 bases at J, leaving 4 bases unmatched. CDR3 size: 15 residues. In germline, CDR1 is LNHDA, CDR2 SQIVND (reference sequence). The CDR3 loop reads CASSTQGAPNQPQHF. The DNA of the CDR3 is TGTGCCAGTAGTACACAGGGGGCCCCCAATCAGCCCCAGCATTTT.

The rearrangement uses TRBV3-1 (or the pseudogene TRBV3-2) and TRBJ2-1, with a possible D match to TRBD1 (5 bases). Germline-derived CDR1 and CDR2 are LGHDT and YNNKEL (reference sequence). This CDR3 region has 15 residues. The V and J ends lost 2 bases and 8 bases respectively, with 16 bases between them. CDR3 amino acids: CASSQRGTFPYEQFF. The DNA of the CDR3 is TGTGCCAGCAGCCAAAGGGGAACCTTTCCCTATGAGCAGTTCTTC.

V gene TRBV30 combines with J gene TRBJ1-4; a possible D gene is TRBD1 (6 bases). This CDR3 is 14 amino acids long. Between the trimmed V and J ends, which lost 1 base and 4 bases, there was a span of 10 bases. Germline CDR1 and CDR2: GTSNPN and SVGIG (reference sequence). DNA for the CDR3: TGTGCCTGGAGTGACACAGGGATTAATGAAAAACTGTTTTTT. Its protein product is CAWSDTGINEKLFF.

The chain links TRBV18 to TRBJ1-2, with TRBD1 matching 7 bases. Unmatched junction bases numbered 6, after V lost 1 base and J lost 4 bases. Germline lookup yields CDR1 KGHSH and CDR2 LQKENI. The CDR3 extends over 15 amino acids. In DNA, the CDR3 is TGTGCCAGCTCACCACGGGACAGCCTATCCTATGGCTACACCTTC. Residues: CASSPRDSLSYGYTF. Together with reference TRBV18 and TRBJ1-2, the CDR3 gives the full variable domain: NAGVMQNPRHLVRRRGQEARLRCSPMKGHSHVYWYRQLPEEGLKFMVYLQKENIIDESGMPKERFSAEFPKEGPSILRIQQVVRGDSAAYFCASSPRDSLSYGYTFGSGTRLTVV.

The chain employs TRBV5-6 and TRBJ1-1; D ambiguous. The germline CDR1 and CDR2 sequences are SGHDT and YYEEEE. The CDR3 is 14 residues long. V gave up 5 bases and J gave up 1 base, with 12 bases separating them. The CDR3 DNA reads TGTGCCAGCAGGGTACGGGAGGCGAACACTGAAGCTTTCTTT. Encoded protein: CASRVREANTEAFF.

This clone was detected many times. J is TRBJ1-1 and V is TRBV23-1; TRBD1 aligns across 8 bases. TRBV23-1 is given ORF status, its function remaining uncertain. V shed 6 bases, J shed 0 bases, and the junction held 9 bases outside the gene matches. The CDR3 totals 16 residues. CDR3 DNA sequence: TGCGCCAGCAGACCCGGACAGGGTAGAATGAACACTGAAGCTTTCTTT. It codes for CASRPGQGRMNTEAFF.

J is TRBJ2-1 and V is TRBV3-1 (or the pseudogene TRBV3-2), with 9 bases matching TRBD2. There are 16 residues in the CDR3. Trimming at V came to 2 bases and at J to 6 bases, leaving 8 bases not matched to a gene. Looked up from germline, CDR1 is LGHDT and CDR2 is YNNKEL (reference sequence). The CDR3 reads CASSQQSGGLGNEQFF. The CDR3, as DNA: TGTGCCAGCAGCCAACAAAGCGGGGGGCTGGGCAATGAGCAGTTCTTC.

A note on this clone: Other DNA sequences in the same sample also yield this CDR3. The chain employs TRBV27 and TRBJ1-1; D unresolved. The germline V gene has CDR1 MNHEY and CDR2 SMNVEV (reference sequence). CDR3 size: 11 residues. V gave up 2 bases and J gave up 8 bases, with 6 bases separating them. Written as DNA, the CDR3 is TGTGCCAGCAGTTTAGGCAGGGAAGCTTTCTTT. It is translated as CASSLGREAFF.

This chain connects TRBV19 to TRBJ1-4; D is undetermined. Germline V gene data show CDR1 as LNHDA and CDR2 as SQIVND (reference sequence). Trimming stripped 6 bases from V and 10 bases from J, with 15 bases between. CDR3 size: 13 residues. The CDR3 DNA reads TGTGCCAGTAGGACATCTGGGTATGGAAAACTGTTTTTT. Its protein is CASRTSGYGKLFF. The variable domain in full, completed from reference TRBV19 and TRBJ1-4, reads DGGITQSPKYLFRKEGQNVTLSCEQNLNHDAMYWYRQDPGQGLRLIYYSQIVNDFQKGDIAEGYSVSREKKESFPLTVTSAQKNPTAFYLCASRTSGYGKLFFGSGTQLSVL.

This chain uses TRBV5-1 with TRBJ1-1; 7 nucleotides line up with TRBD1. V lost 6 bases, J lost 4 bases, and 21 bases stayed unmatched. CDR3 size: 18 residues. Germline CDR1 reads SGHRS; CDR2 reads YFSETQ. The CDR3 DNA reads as TGCGCCAGCAAGCTTGAAGGGGTAGGGGGCGTTTCTAGCACTGAAGCTTTCTTT. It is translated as CASKLEGVGGVSSTEAFF.

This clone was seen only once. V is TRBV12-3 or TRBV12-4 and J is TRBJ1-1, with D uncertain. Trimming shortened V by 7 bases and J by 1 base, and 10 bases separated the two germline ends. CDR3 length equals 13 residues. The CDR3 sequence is CASTRGSNTEAFF. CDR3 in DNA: TGTGCCAGCACCCGGGGTTCGAACACTGAAGCTTTCTTT.

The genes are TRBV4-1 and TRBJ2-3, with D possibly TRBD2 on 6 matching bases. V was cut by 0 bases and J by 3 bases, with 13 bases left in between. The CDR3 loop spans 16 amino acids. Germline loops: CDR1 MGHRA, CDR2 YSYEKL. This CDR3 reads CASSQDEGGMTDTQYF. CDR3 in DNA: TGCGCCAGCAGCCAAGATGAGGGAGGTATGACAGATACGCAGTATTTT.

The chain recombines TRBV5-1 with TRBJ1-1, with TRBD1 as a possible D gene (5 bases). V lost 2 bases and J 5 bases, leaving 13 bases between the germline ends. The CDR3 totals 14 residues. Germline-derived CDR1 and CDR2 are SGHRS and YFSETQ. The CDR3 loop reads CASSLSGVSTEAFF. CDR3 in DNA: TGCGCCAGCAGCTTATCGGGGGTATCTACTGAAGCTTTCTTT.

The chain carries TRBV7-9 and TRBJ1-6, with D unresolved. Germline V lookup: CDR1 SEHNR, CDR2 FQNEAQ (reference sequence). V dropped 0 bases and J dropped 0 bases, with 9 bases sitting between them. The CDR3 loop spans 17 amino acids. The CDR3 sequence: CASSLALVSSYNSPLHF. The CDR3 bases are TGTGCCAGCAGCTTAGCCCTAGTAAGCTCCTATAATTCACCCCTCCACTTT.

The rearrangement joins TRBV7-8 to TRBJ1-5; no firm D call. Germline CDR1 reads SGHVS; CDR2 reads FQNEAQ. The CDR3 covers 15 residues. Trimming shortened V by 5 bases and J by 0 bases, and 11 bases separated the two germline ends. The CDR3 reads CASSESGYSNQPQHF. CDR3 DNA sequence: TGTGCCAGCAGCGAGTCAGGTTATAGCAATCAGCCCCAGCATTTT.

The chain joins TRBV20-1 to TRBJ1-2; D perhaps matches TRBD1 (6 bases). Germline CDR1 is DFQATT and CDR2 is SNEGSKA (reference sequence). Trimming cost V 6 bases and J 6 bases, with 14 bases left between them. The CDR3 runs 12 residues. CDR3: CSASRGANGYTF. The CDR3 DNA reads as TGCAGTGCCAGTCGGGGGGCTAATGGCTACACCTTC.

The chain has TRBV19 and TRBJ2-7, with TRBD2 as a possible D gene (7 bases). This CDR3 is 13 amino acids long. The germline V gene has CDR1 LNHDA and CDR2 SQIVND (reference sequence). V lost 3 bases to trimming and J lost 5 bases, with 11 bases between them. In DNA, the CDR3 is TGTGCCAGTAGTATCAGGGGAGGGGACGAGCAGTACTTC. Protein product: CASSIRGGDEQYF.

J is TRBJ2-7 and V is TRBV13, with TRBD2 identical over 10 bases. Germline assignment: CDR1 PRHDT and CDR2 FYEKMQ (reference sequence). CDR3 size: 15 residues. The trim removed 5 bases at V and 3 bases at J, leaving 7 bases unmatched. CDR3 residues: CASSTSSGGRYEQYF. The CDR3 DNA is TGTGCCAGCAGCACCTCTAGCGGGGGCCGCTACGAGCAGTACTTC.

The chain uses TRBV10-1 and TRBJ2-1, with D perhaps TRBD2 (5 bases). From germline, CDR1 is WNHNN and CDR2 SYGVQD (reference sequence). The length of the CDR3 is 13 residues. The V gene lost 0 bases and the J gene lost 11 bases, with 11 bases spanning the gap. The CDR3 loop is CASSESQDGKQFF. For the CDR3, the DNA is TGCGCCAGCAGTGAGTCCCAGGACGGGAAGCAGTTCTTC.

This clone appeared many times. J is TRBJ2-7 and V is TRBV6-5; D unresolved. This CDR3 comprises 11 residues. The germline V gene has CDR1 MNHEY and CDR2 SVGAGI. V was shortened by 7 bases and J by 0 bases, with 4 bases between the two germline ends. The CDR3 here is CASTSSYEQYF. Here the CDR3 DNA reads TGTGCCAGCACCAGCTCCTACGAGCAGTACTTC.